The present T cell receptor (beta chain) was sequenced within a study of blood T cell repertoires in COVID-19. Germline V CDR1 and CDR2: SNHLY, FYNNEI. CDR3 length equals 14 residues. V was clipped by 4 bases and J by 4 bases, with 10 bases between them. Clones were read by immunoSEQ multiplex PCR, and TCRdb kept only the in-frame ones, dropping some. The sample shows approximately 170,000 clones, 65% to 85% of them seen only once. The sequence derives from a man aged 65-85 years with active or convalescent COVID-19. This chain links TRBV2 with TRBJ2-2, with D tentatively TRBD2 (7 bases). Sequencing used peripheral blood. The CDR3 bases are TGTGCCAGCAGTGGGCGGGGGCGCACCGGGGAGCTGTTTTTT. This encodes CASSGRGRTGELFF. Drawing the rest from reference TRBV2 and TRBJ2-2, the complete variable domain is EPEVTQTPSHQVTQMGQEVILRCVPISNHLYFYWYRQILGQKVEFLVSFYNNEISEKSEIFDDQFSVERPDGSNFTLKIRSTKLEDSAMYFCASSGRGRTGELFFGEGSRLTVL.